The 30 T cell receptor beta chains given below trace back to one sample, sequenced in a study of blood T cell repertoires in COVID-19. The table came from immunoSEQ multiplex PCR; TCRdb's copy has only in-frame clones and leaves some out. Of roughly 400,000 clones detected, 88% appear once; the ten largest clones hold 2% to 2.5%. The sequencing input was PBMCs or T cells enriched from blood (not recorded which). These receptors all come from a woman in her thirties or forties with acute COVID-19.

This chain uses TRBV9 with TRBJ2-2; D ambiguous. Germline loops: CDR1 SGDLS, CDR2 YYNGEE. CDR3 length: 14 residues. V shed 4 bases and J shed 4 bases, with 11 bases lying between them. The CDR3 DNA reads TGTGCCAGCAGCCCGCAAATCAGCACCGGGGAGCTGTTTTTT. Translated, it gives CASSPQISTGELFF.

V usage is TRBV2 and J usage is TRBJ2-2, with 9 nucleotides matching TRBD2. CDR3 size: 16 residues. Germline CDR1 SNHLY, CDR2 FYNNEI. The V and J ends lost 1 base and 6 bases, in that order; junction bases with no gene match: 6. CDR3 amino acids: CASSEGRGGGAGELFF. CDR3 nucleotide sequence: TGTGCCAGCAGTGAAGGGCGGGGGGGCGGAGCCGGGGAGCTGTTTTTT.

The CDR3 region has the DNA TGTGCCAGCGTCGAGGGCACTGAAGCTTTCTTT. Amino acids: CASVEGTEAFF. This rearrangement joins TRBV27 to TRBJ1-1; D unclear. The V end was cut by 8 bases, the J end by 4 bases, with 8 bases between. Germline V lookup: CDR1 MNHEY, CDR2 SMNVEV (reference sequence). This CDR3 has 11 residues.

V usage is TRBV5-1 and J usage is TRBJ2-1; 11 nucleotides match TRBD2. Germline V gene lookup returns CDR1 SGHRS and CDR2 YFSETQ. CDR3 size: 18 residues. Trimming removed 0 bases from V and 5 bases from J; junction bases left unmatched: 10. CDR3 sequence (DNA): TGCGCCAGCAGCTTGGGGTCTAGCGGGGGGCCCAAAAACAATGAGCAGTTCTTC. Its translation is CASSLGSSGGPKNNEQFF.

The chain joins TRBV15 to TRBJ1-5; D is perhaps TRBD1 (6 bases). The V end was cut by 0 bases, the J end by 0 bases, with 15 bases between. The CDR3 loop spans 18 amino acids. Germline loops: CDR1 LNHNV, CDR2 YYDKDF (reference sequence). In nucleotides, the CDR3 is TGTGCCACCAGCAGAGATTCCTCCAGGGGTGATAGCAATCAGCCCCAGCATTTT. Its translation: CATSRDSSRGDSNQPQHF. Using reference TRBV15 and TRBJ1-5 for the parts outside the CDR3, the full variable domain is DAMVIQNPRYQVTQFGKPVTLSCSQTLNHNVMYWYQQKSSQAPKLLFHYYDKDFNNEADTPDNFQSRRPNTSFCFLDIRSPGLGDTAMYLCATSRDSSRGDSNQPQHFGDGTRLSIL.

The chain combines TRBV12-5 with TRBJ2-7, with TRBD1 matching 9 bases. V was clipped by 5 bases and J by 5 bases; unmatched bases: 10. Germline V gene data show CDR1 as LGHNT and CDR2 as FRNRAP. This CDR3 region has 15 residues. This CDR3 reads CASGLYTGGIDEQYF. CDR3 sequence (DNA): TGTGCTAGTGGTCTATATACAGGGGGCATCGACGAGCAGTACTTC.

The V call is TRBV3-1 (or the pseudogene TRBV3-2), the J call TRBJ2-4, with a weak D call TRBD1 (6 bases). In germline, CDR1 is LGHDT, CDR2 YNNKEL (reference sequence). The CDR3 covers 15 residues. V was cut by 2 bases and J by 0 bases, with 8 bases left in between. This CDR3 reads CASSQRGLAKNIQYF. CDR3 in DNA: TGTGCCAGCAGCCAAAGGGGGTTAGCCAAAAACATTCAGTACTTC.

The chain joins TRBV19 to TRBJ1-1, with 7 bases that match TRBD1. Per germline, CDR1 LNHDA and CDR2 SQIVND (reference sequence). This CDR3 region has 13 residues. Germline trimming cut 8 bases from V and 2 bases from J; bases unmatched to any gene: 5. CDR3 region: CASRQGPNTEAFF. The CDR3 nucleotides read TGTGCCAGTCGACAGGGACCAAACACTGAAGCTTTCTTT.

The genes are TRBV19 and TRBJ1-6, with TRBD1 identical over 8 bases. The germline gives CDR1 LNHDA, CDR2 SQIVND (reference sequence). The CDR3 loop spans 14 amino acids. The junction had 9 bases not matched to a gene; V was cut back by 10 bases and J by 7 bases. CDR3 amino acids: CANPTGDRNSPLHF. DNA of the CDR3: TGTGCCAACCCGACAGGGGATCGCAATTCACCCCTCCACTTT.

The rearrangement uses TRBV6-5 and TRBJ2-7; D is unclear. V lost 2 bases to trimming and J lost 2 bases, with 10 bases between them. This CDR3 is built from 14 residues. Germline CDR1 reads MNHEY; CDR2 reads SVGAGI. CDR3 coding DNA: TGTGCCAGCAGTTACGGGCGAACCCCCTACGAGCAGTACTTC. Translating it yields CASSYGRTPYEQYF.

This chain joins TRBV2 and TRBJ2-6; D is unresolved. The ends were cut back, 4 bases at V and 0 bases at J, with 7 bases in the middle. The CDR3 is 15 residues long. Looked up from germline, CDR1 is SNHLY and CDR2 is FYNNEI. CDR3 sequence: CASSALFSGANVLTF. The CDR3 DNA follows: TGTGCCAGCAGTGCCCTCTTCTCTGGGGCCAACGTCCTGACTTTC. The entire variable domain, with the rest obtained from reference TRBV2 and TRBJ2-6, is as follows: EPEVTQTPSHQVTQMGQEVILRCVPISNHLYFYWYRQILGQKVEFLVSFYNNEISEKSEIFDDQFSVERPDGSNFTLKIRSTKLEDSAMYFCASSALFSGANVLTFGAGSRLTVL.

The CDR3: CASSHGTGAHNEKLFF. The CDR3, as DNA: TGTGCCAGCAGCCATGGTACAGGGGCCCATAATGAAAAACTGTTTTTT. The chain uses TRBV3-1 (or the pseudogene TRBV3-2) and TRBJ1-4, with 7 bases that match TRBD1. The CDR3 is made up of 16 amino acids. Trimming removed 3 bases from V and 4 bases from J; junction bases left unmatched: 8. Germline loops: CDR1 LGHDT, CDR2 YNNKEL (reference sequence).

This chain connects TRBV9 to TRBJ1-2, with 9 bases aligning to TRBD1. Germline V gene lookup returns CDR1 SGDLS and CDR2 YYNGEE. CDR3 length: 15 residues. J gave up 6 bases and V 4 bases, and 10 bases lay outside the gene matches. The CDR3 DNA reads TGTGCCAGCAGCTTAACGACAGGGGGTTTCGATGGCTACACCTTC. It translates to CASSLTTGGFDGYTF.

V gene TRBV7-6 combines with J gene TRBJ2-1; tentative D call: TRBD2 (5 bases). Trimming took off 5 bases at V and 7 bases at J, with 18 bases between the two ends. The CDR3 length is 15 residues. Germline values: CDR1 SGHVS, CDR2 FNYEAQ. For the CDR3, the DNA is TGTGCCAGCAGCCTCTCTGGCGGAGGTGGTAATGAGCAGTTCTTC. This encodes CASSLSGGGGNEQFF. The full variable domain, in which reference TRBV7-6 and TRBJ2-1 provide the parts outside the CDR3, is GAGVSQSPRYKVTKRGQDVALRCDPISGHVSLYWYRQALGQGPEFLTYFNYEAQQDKSGLPNDRFSAERPEGSISTLTIQRTEQRDSAMYRCASSLSGGGGNEQFFGPGTRLTVL.

The chain has TRBV10-1 and TRBJ1-1; 8 bases fit TRBD1. The CDR3 is 16 amino acids. Germline V gene data show CDR1 as WNHNN and CDR2 as SYGVQD (reference sequence). The V segment lost 4 bases and the J segment 2 bases; nucleotides outside the gene matches: 9. The CDR3, as DNA: TGCGCCAGCAGTGCGACCCTGGGGACAGGAAACACTGAAGCTTTCTTT. This encodes CASSATLGTGNTEAFF.

The rearrangement links TRBV6-2 or TRBV6-3 to TRBJ1-2, with D perhaps TRBD1 (5 bases). Trimming removed 5 bases at V and 6 bases at J, with 16 bases between. The length of the CDR3 is 14 residues. The germline CDR1 and CDR2 sequences are MNHEY and SVGEGT. The CDR3 protein is CASSGRLQGNGYTF. In DNA, the CDR3 is TGTGCCAGCAGTGGGCGCCTCCAGGGAAATGGCTACACCTTC.

The genes are TRBV7-9 and TRBJ1-2, with 8 bases that match TRBD1. Unmatched junction bases numbered 5, after V lost 5 bases and J lost 0 bases. The CDR3 has 15 amino acids. The germline CDR1 and CDR2 sequences are SEHNR and FQNEAQ (reference sequence). The CDR3 sequence is CASSHSGQANYGYTF. The CDR3 DNA reads TGTGCCAGCAGCCACTCGGGACAGGCTAACTATGGCTACACCTTC.

The V and J genes are TRBV9 and TRBJ1-3; 9 bases are a match to TRBD1. CDR3 size: 16 residues. Germline V gene sequence: CDR1 SGDLS, CDR2 YYNGEE. J was trimmed by 3 bases and V by 3 bases; bases with no gene match: 7. The CDR3: CASSASGTGYGNTIYF. The CDR3 nucleotides are TGTGCCAGCAGCGCCTCCGGGACAGGGTATGGAAACACCATATATTTT.

This clone was picked up one time. The chain recombines TRBV30 with TRBJ1-2; D gene uncertain. Germline assignment: CDR1 GTSNPN and CDR2 SVGIG (reference sequence). With 5 bases removed from V and 8 bases from J, the gap between germline ends came to 21 bases. The CDR3 spans 14 residues. In DNA form, the CDR3 reads TGTGCCTGGGTGCGTGAGGCCCTCCTTCGGGGCTACACCTTC. Its protein is CAWVREALLRGYTF.

The chain links TRBV6-5 to TRBJ1-2, with D tentatively TRBD1 (5 bases). The CDR3 is 13 amino acids. V lost 8 bases and J lost 5, with 15 bases in between. CDR1 is MNHEY, CDR2 SVGAGI, per germline. The CDR3: CASSWTLGYGYTF. The CDR3 bases are TGTGCCAGCTCGTGGACACTCGGGTATGGCTACACCTTC.

This clone was seen just once. The gene calls are TRBV7-8 and TRBJ1-2; tentative D call: TRBD1 (6 bases). CDR1 and CDR2 from the germline V gene are SGHVS and FQNEAQ. This CDR3 has 14 amino acids. Trimming pared 0 bases from V and 6 bases from J, leaving 11 bases between. CDR3 residues: CASSLARQVDGYTF. CDR3 coding DNA: TGTGCCAGCAGCTTAGCAAGACAGGTGGATGGCTACACCTTC.

The V call is TRBV27, the J call TRBJ1-1, with no clear D. The CDR3 is 13 residues long. CDR1 is MNHEY, CDR2 SMNVEV, per germline (reference sequence). Trimming pared 2 bases from V and 6 bases from J, leaving 10 bases between. The CDR3 DNA reads as TGTGCCAGCAGTTTAGTGAGGTTTGCTGAAGCTTTCTTT. It yields the protein CASSLVRFAEAFF.

This rearrangement joins TRBV9 to TRBJ2-7; TRBD2 aligns across 8 bases. The CDR3 is made up of 14 amino acids. Germline V lookup: CDR1 SGDLS, CDR2 YYNGEE. The V gene end was trimmed by 4 bases and the J gene end by 1 base; junction bases not matched to a gene: 4. DNA of the CDR3: TGTGCCAGCAGCATGCGGGGGGAATCCTACGAGCAGTACTTC. Protein: CASSMRGESYEQYF.

The chain is built from TRBV30 and TRBJ2-3; D is possibly TRBD2 (7 bases). The CDR3 is 15 amino acids. Trimming left V 4 bases short and J 0 bases short, with 14 bases between. Germline V gives CDR1 GTSNPN, CDR2 SVGIG (reference sequence). CDR3 coding DNA: TGTGCCTGGACCCGAGGGGGGGCTAGCACAGATACGCAGTATTTT. This codes for CAWTRGGASTDTQYF. Full variable domain (rest looked up from reference TRBV30 and TRBJ2-3): SQTIHQWPATLVQPVGSPLSLECTVEGTSNPNLYWYRQAAGRGLQLLFYSVGIGQISSEVPQNLSASRPQDRQFILSSKKLLLSDSGFYLCAWTRGGASTDTQYFGPGTRLTVL.

The genes are TRBV19 and TRBJ2-1, with 7 bases lining up with TRBD1. The V gene's germline CDR1 is LNHDA and CDR2 SQIVND (reference sequence). Trimming took 3 bases from V and 2 from J; bases not matched to a gene: 4. The CDR3 contains 15 residues. The CDR3 sequence is CASSMVGTAYNEQFF. In DNA, the CDR3 is TGTGCCAGTAGTATGGTTGGGACAGCCTACAATGAGCAGTTCTTC.

V gene TRBV30 combines with J gene TRBJ1-2; D gene uncertain. The CDR3 is 16 residues long. Germline assignment: CDR1 GTSNPN and CDR2 SVGIG (reference sequence). V was trimmed by 8 bases and J by 4 bases, leaving 26 bases between them. In DNA form, the CDR3 reads TGTGCCGCCACTGTCCCACCCCCTCAAGAGTTCTATGGCTACACCTTC. This translates into CAATVPPPQEFYGYTF. Using reference TRBV30 and TRBJ1-2 for the parts outside the CDR3, the full variable domain is SQTIHQWPATLVQPVGSPLSLECTVEGTSNPNLYWYRQAAGRGLQLLFYSVGIGQISSEVPQNLSASRPQDRQFILSSKKLLLSDSGFYLCAATVPPPQEFYGYTFGSGTRLTVV.

The chain's CDR3 is CASRRTGANTEAFF. The CDR3 DNA reads as TGTGCCAGCAGGAGGACAGGGGCGAACACTGAAGCTTTCTTT. The rearrangement links TRBV3-1 (or the pseudogene TRBV3-2) to TRBJ1-1, with 9 nucleotides matching TRBD1. With V trimmed by 6 bases and J by 1 base, 3 bases remained unmatched. CDR1 is LGHDT and CDR2 is YNNKEL in the germline V gene (reference sequence). The CDR3 spans 14 residues.

The CDR3 here is CATSSEELTNEQFF. For the CDR3, the DNA is TGTGCCACCTCTAGCGAGGAGCTCACCAATGAGCAGTTCTTC. This chain joins TRBV10-3 and TRBJ2-1; TRBD2 is a possible D gene (6 bases). The CDR3 runs to 14 residues. Trimming cost V 10 bases and J 6 bases, with 19 bases left between them. CDR1 and CDR2 (germline): ENHRY, SYGVKD.

The table lists this clone with a few counts. The V gene is TRBV18, the J gene TRBJ1-1; possibly TRBD1 for D (5 bases). From germline, CDR1 is KGHSH and CDR2 LQKENI. The germline V and J ends were trimmed by 2 bases and 7 bases, with 11 bases remaining between them. The CDR3 spans 13 residues. The CDR3 nucleotides are TGTGCCAGCTCACCAGGAATCAGGGTTGAAGCTTTCTTT. This encodes CASSPGIRVEAFF. The full variable domain, in which reference TRBV18 and TRBJ1-1 provide the parts outside the CDR3, is NAGVMQNPRHLVRRRGQEARLRCSPMKGHSHVYWYRQLPEEGLKFMVYLQKENIIDESGMPKERFSAEFPKEGPSILRIQQVVRGDSAAYFCASSPGIRVEAFFGQGTRLTVV.

J is TRBJ1-3 and V is TRBV7-9, with D perhaps matching TRBD1 (5 bases). From germline, CDR1 is SEHNR and CDR2 FQNEAQ (reference sequence). V was shortened by 4 bases and J by 0 bases, with 13 bases between the two germline ends. This CDR3 has 16 amino acids. The CDR3: CASSSRGPNSGNTIYF. CDR3 bases: TGTGCCAGCAGCTCAAGGGGTCCTAACTCTGGAAACACCATATATTTT.